These 19 T cell receptor beta chains came from one sample sequenced in a study of T-cell reconstitution after alpha-beta-depleted transplantation in children. Unique molecular identifiers were used in preparing the TCRbeta library. TCRdb re-called the PCR reads with MiXCR, one entry per CDR3 protein. The data show 540,000 or so distinct CDR3 sequences, roughly 23% seen once. The sequenced sample was PBMCs, mostly from graft donor cells, obtained 360 days after TCRalphabeta/CD19-depleted stem cell transplant. These receptors all come from a boy in the first two years of life who had a stem cell transplant for acute myeloid leukemia, so the T cells may come from the graft donor.

This clonotype was found many times. The CDR3 here is CASSHGSAGGQEETQYF. The CDR3 region has the DNA TGTGCCAGCAGCCACGGATCAGCGGGGGGGCAGGAAGAGACCCAGTACTTC. The chain has TRBV3-1 and TRBJ2-5; 10 bases are a match to TRBD2. Germline CDR1 and CDR2: LGHDT and YNNKEL (reference sequence). The CDR3 has 17 amino acids. V dropped 3 bases and J dropped 3; count of bases not matched to a gene: 10.

The gene calls are TRBV20-1 and TRBJ2-5; the match to TRBD2 covers 8 bases. Germline V lookup: CDR1 DFQATT, CDR2 SNEGSKA (reference sequence). The CDR3 consists of 15 residues. The J segment lost 1 base and the V segment lost 0 bases, leaving 4 bases of the junction unmatched. DNA for the CDR3: TGCAGTGCTAGAGATCGAGCGGGGGCCCAAGAGACCCAGTACTTC. Protein product: CSARDRAGAQETQYF.

The chain links TRBV19 to TRBJ2-5, with TRBD1 matching over 9 bases. In germline, CDR1 is LNHDA, CDR2 SQIVND (reference sequence). The CDR3 is 15 residues long. J was trimmed by 4 bases and V by 4 bases; bases with no gene match: 7. The CDR3 protein is CASSTSTGGPETQYF. The CDR3 DNA is TGTGCCAGTAGTACCAGCACAGGGGGCCCAGAGACCCAGTACTTC.

V usage is TRBV21-1 and J usage is TRBJ2-2; the table's D call of TRBD1 was not tested on the DNA. TRBV21-1 is classified as a pseudogene. The CDR3 runs 17 residues. The CDR3 DNA reads as TGTGCCAGCAGCCAGACAGGGATGGGACCGAACACCGGGGAGCTGTTTTTT. This sequence encodes CASSQTGMGPNTGELFF.

This clonotype was detected a few times. The chain has TRBV6-5 and TRBJ2-5, with TRBD2 matching over 13 bases. Germline trimming cut 2 bases from V and 3 bases from J; bases unmatched to any gene: 6. The CDR3 loop spans 17 amino acids. Germline V CDR1 and CDR2: MNHEY, SVGAGI. The CDR3 nucleotides are TGTGCCAGCAGTTACGATTGGACTAGCGGGGGCGAAGAGACCCAGTACTTC. It translates to CASSYDWTSGGEETQYF.

This clonotype was counted a few times. This rearrangement joins TRBV28 to TRBJ2-1; D is uncertain. The germline V gene has CDR1 MDHEN and CDR2 SYDVKM. The CDR3 length is 16 residues. The germline V and J ends were trimmed by 4 bases and 1 base, with 14 bases remaining between them. Here the CDR3 reads CASSSPRTGSYNEQFF. The CDR3 bases are TGTGCCAGCAGTTCACCACGAACCGGGTCCTACAATGAGCAGTTCTTC. Variable domain in full (rest from reference TRBV28 and TRBJ2-1): DVKVTQSSRYLVKRTGEKVFLECVQDMDHENMFWYRQDPGLGLRLIYFSYDVKMKEKGDIPEGYSVSREKKERFSLILESASTNQTSMYLCASSSPRTGSYNEQFFGPGTRLTVL.

This clonotype was recorded a few times. The CDR3 DNA follows: TGTGCTAGTGGGTCATTCCGGGAGCTGTTTTTT. As protein: CASGSFRELFF. V usage is TRBV12-5 and J usage is TRBJ2-2, with D unresolved. This CDR3 has 11 residues. Germline V CDR1 and CDR2: LGHNT, FRNRAP. With 6 bases removed from V and 9 bases from J, the gap between germline ends came to 8 bases.

This clonotype was seen ten or more times. The chain employs TRBV20-1 and TRBJ2-1; D gene unclear. This CDR3 comprises 12 residues. Trimming took off 5 bases at V and 12 bases at J, with 17 bases between the two ends. CDR1 is DFQATT and CDR2 is SNEGSKA in the germline V gene (reference sequence). The CDR3 protein is CSASRTDWGQFF. CDR3 sequence (DNA): TGCAGTGCTTCCAGAACAGATTGGGGGCAGTTCTTC.

This clonotype was detected ten times or more. The rearrangement uses TRBV20-1 and TRBJ1-1; 8 bases line up with TRBD1. From germline, CDR1 is DFQATT and CDR2 SNEGSKA (reference sequence). V dropped 2 bases and J dropped 4; count of bases not matched to a gene: 0. This CDR3 is 12 amino acids long. CDR3 sequence: CSARTGGTEAFF. CDR3 sequence (DNA): TGCAGTGCTAGAACAGGGGGCACTGAAGCTTTCTTT.

This clonotype has just a few counts. This rearrangement joins TRBV29-1 to TRBJ1-1; D unresolved. The length of the CDR3 is 14 residues. Looked up from germline, CDR1 is SQVTM and CDR2 is ANQGSEA. Trimming removed 1 base at V and 4 bases at J, with 13 bases between. CDR3 sequence: CSVEGVPPVTEAFF. The CDR3 DNA reads as TGCAGCGTTGAAGGCGTGCCACCGGTCACTGAAGCTTTCTTT.

This clonotype was counted only a few times. The chain carries TRBV11-2 and TRBJ1-1, with a tentative D call TRBD1 (6 bases). Per germline, CDR1 SGHAT and CDR2 FQNNGV. Deletions cut 5 bases from V and 6 bases from J, with 22 bases between. This CDR3 has 16 residues. The CDR3 region is CASSPVTWGRSPEAFF. CDR3 DNA: TGTGCCAGCAGCCCCGTGACATGGGGGCGATCCCCTGAAGCTTTCTTT.

This clonotype was found many times. As DNA, the CDR3 is TGTGCCAGCGGCAGATTTGATGAAAAACTGTTTTTT. Protein sequence: CASGRFDEKLFF. The rearrangement joins TRBV28 to TRBJ1-4, with D uncertain. V shed 8 bases and J shed 6 bases, with 10 bases lying between them. Germline-derived CDR1 and CDR2 are MDHEN and SYDVKM. The CDR3 consists of 12 residues.

In this sample, this clonotype turned up many times. The V and J genes are TRBV6-5 and TRBJ2-1; 14 nucleotides agree with TRBD2. V lost 6 bases to trimming and J lost 2 bases; unmatched junction nucleotides: 9. The germline V gene has CDR1 MNHEY and CDR2 SVGAGI. CDR3 length equals 18 residues. This CDR3 is CASRRLAGGPRAYNEQFF. DNA for the CDR3: TGTGCCAGCAGACGACTAGCGGGGGGGCCGCGCGCCTACAATGAGCAGTTCTTC.

The genes are TRBV5-1 and TRBJ2-3; 7 nucleotides line up with TRBD2. V dropped 4 bases and J dropped 2; count of bases not matched to a gene: 10. Germline V gene lookup returns CDR1 SGHRS and CDR2 YFSETQ. The CDR3 has 16 residues. The CDR3 region is CASSGGLAAVTDTQYF. The DNA of the CDR3 is TGCGCCAGCAGCGGTGGTCTAGCGGCCGTCACAGATACGCAGTATTTT.

This chain connects TRBV5-1 to TRBJ2-5; D gene unclear. The germline V and J ends were trimmed by 0 bases and 7 bases, with 10 bases remaining between them. The CDR3 covers 13 residues. Germline V gene data show CDR1 as SGHRS and CDR2 as YFSETQ. In DNA form, the CDR3 reads TGCGCCAGCAGCTTGGCGGCAGACCGGACCCAGTACTTC. It translates to CASSLAADRTQYF.

V usage is TRBV2 and J usage is TRBJ1-5; D gene ambiguous. This CDR3 is built from 14 residues. Germline V gives CDR1 SNHLY, CDR2 FYNNEI. Trimming removed 3 bases at V and 4 bases at J, with 10 bases between. This CDR3 reads CASSDGTPNQPQHF. CDR3 DNA: TGTGCCAGCAGTGACGGCACCCCTAATCAGCCCCAGCATTTT.

A few counts support this clonotype. The gene calls are TRBV7-9 and TRBJ2-7; TRBD1 aligns across 8 bases. With 5 bases clipped from V and 6 bases from J, the junction kept 6 bases outside the gene matches. Per the germline V gene, CDR1 is SEHNR and CDR2 is FQNEAQ (reference sequence). This CDR3 spans 13 amino acids. CDR3 protein: CASSTGQGTEQYV. DNA of the CDR3: TGTGCCAGCAGCACCGGACAGGGAACCGAGCAGTACGTC.

The rearrangement joins TRBV20-1 to TRBJ1-4; D perhaps matches TRBD1 (5 bases). Trimming pared 7 bases from V and 10 bases from J, leaving 16 bases between. The germline gives CDR1 DFQATT, CDR2 SNEGSKA (reference sequence). The CDR3 extends over 12 amino acids. The CDR3 DNA follows: TGCAGTGGAGCCCGGGCAGGGCGAAAACTGTTTTTT. Protein product: CSGARAGRKLFF.

This clonotype was seen repeatedly, ten times or more. The genes are TRBV20-1 and TRBJ2-2, with 8 bases fitting TRBD1. CDR3 length equals 15 residues. V lost 6 bases, J lost 2 bases, and 8 bases stayed unmatched. CDR1 is DFQATT, CDR2 SNEGSKA, per germline (reference sequence). For the CDR3, the DNA is TGCAGTGCCCCCGACAGGGGAGTCAACACCGGGGAGCTGTTTTTT. Protein product: CSAPDRGVNTGELFF.